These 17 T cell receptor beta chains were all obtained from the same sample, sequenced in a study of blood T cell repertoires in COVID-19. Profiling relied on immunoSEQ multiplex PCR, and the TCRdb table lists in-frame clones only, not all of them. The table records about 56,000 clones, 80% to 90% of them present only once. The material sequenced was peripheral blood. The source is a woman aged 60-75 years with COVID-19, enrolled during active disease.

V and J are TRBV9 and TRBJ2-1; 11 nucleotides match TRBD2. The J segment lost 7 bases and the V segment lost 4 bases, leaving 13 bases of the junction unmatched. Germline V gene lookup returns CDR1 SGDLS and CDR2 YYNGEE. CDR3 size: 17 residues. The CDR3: CASSPKTSGTLRNEQFF. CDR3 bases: TGTGCCAGCAGCCCAAAGACTAGCGGGACCCTTCGGAATGAGCAGTTCTTC. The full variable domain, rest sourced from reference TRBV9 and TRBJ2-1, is DSGVTQTPKHLITATGQRVTLRCSPRSGDLSVYWYQQSLDQGLQFLIQYYNGEERAKGNILERFSAQQFPDLHSELNLSSLELGDSALYFCASSPKTSGTLRNEQFFGPGTRLTVL.

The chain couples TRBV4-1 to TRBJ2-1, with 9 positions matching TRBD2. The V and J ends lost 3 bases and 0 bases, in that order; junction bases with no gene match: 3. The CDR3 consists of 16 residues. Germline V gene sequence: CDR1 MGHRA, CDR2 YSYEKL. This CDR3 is CASSQIAGDSYNEQFF. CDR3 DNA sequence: TGCGCCAGCAGCCAGATAGCGGGAGACTCCTACAATGAGCAGTTCTTC.

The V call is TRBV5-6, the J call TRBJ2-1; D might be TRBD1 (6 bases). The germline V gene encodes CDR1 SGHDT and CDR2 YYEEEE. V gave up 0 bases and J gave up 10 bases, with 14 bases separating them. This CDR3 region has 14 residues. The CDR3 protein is CASSLGLGAREQFF. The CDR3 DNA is TGTGCCAGCAGCTTGGGTCTGGGGGCCCGCGAGCAGTTCTTC.

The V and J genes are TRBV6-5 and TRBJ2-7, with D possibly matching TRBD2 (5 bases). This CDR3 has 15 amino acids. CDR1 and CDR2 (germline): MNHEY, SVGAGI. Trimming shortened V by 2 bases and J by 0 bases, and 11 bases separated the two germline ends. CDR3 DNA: TGTGCCAGCAGTTACGCGGGCTTATCCTCCTACGAGCAGTACTTC. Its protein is CASSYAGLSSYEQYF.

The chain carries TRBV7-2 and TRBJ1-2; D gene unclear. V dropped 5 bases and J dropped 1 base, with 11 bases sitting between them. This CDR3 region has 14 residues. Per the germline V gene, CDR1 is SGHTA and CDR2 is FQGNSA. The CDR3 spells CASSPRGLNYGYTF. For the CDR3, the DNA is TGTGCCAGCAGCCCACGGGGTCTTAACTATGGCTACACCTTC. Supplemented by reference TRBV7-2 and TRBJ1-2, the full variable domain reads GAGVSQSPSNKVTEKGKDVELRCDPISGHTALYWYRQSLGQGLEFLIYFQGNSAPDKSGLPSDRFSAERTGGSVSTLTIQRTQQEDSAVYLCASSPRGLNYGYTFGSGTRLTVV.

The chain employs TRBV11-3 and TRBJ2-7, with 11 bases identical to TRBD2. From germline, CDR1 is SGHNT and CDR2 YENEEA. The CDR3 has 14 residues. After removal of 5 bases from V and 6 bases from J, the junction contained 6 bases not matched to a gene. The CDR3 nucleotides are TGTGCCAGCAGCGGTAGCGGGGGGGAACTCGAGCAGTACTTC. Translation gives CASSGSGGELEQYF.

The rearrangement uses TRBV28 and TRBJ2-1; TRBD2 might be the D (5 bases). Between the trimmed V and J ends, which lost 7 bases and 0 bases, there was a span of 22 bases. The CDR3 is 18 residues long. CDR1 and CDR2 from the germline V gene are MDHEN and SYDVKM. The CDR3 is CASTAPRGSLGSYNEQFF. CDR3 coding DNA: TGTGCCAGCACCGCCCCCCGGGGATCCCTCGGCTCCTACAATGAGCAGTTCTTC.

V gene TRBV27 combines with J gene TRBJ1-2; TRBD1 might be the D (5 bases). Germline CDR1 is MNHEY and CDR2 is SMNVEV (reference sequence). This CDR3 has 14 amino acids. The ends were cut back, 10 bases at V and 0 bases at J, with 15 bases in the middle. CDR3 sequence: CATSRGVANYGYTF. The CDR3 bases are TGTGCCACCTCCCGGGGGGTCGCTAACTATGGCTACACCTTC.

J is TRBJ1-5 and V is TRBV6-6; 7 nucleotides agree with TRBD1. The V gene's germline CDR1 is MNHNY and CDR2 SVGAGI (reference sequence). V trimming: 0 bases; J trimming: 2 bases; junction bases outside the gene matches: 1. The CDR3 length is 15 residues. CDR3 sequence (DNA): TGTGCCAGCAGTTACTCGGGACAGCGCAATCAGCCCCAGCATTTT. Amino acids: CASSYSGQRNQPQHF.

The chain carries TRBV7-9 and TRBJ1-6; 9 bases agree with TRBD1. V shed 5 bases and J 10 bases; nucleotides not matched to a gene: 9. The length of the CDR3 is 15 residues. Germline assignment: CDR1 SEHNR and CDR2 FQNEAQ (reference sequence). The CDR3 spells CASSPPGTGKSPLHF. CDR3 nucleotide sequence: TGTGCCAGCAGCCCCCCCGGGACAGGGAAATCACCCCTCCACTTT.

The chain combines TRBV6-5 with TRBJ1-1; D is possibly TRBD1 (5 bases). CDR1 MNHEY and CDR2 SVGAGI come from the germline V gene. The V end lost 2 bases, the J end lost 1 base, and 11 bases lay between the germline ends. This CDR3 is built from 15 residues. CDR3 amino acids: CASSYERQTNTEAFF. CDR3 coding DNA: TGTGCCAGCAGTTACGAACGACAGACGAACACTGAAGCTTTCTTT.

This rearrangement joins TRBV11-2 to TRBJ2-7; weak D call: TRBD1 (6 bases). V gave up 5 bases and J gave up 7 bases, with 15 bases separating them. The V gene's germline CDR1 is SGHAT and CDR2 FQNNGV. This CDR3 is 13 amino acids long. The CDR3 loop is CASSIGQSWEQYF. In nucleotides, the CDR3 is TGTGCCAGCAGCATTGGACAGTCCTGGGAGCAGTACTTC.

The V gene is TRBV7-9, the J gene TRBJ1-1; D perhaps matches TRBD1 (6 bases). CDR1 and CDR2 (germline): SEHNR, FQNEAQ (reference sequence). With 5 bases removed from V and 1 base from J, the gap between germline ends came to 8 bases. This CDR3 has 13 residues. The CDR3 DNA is TGTGCCAGCAGCGCCAGGGGGAACACTGAAGCTTTCTTT. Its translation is CASSARGNTEAFF.

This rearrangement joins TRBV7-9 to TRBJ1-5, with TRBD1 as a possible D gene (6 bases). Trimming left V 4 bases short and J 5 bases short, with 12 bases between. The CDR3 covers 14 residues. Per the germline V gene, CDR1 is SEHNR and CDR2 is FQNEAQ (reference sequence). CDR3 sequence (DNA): TGTGCCAGCAGCTCCGGGACAAGAGATCAGCCCCAGCATTTT. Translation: CASSSGTRDQPQHF. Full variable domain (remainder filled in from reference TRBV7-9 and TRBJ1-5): DTGVSQNPRHKITKRGQNVTFRCDPISEHNRLYWYRQTLGQGPEFLTYFQNEAQLEKSRLLSDRFSAERPKGSFSTLEIQRTEQGDSAMYLCASSSGTRDQPQHFGDGTRLSIL.

The CDR3 here is CASSRTGTGGYTF. As DNA, the CDR3 is TGTGCCAGCAGCCGCACAGGGACCGGGGGCTACACCTTC. This chain joins TRBV5-6 and TRBJ1-2; D is possibly TRBD1 (6 bases). Per germline, CDR1 SGHDT and CDR2 YYEEEE. V shed 4 bases and J shed 8 bases, with 15 bases lying between them. This CDR3 has 13 amino acids.

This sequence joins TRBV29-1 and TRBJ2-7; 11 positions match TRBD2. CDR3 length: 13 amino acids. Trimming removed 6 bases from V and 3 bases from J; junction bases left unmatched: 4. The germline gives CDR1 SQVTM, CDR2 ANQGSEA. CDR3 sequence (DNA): TGCAGCGTGGCTGGGACTAGCGGCTACGAGCAGTACTTC. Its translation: CSVAGTSGYEQYF.

The CDR3 DNA reads as TGTGCCAGCAGTCCCGGACAGGGGATCGGCAATGAGCAGTTCTTC. It encodes CASSPGQGIGNEQFF. This sequence joins TRBV28 and TRBJ2-1; 9 positions agree with TRBD1. With V trimmed by 5 bases and J by 6 bases, 8 bases remained unmatched. The CDR3 consists of 15 residues. Germline loops: CDR1 MDHEN, CDR2 SYDVKM.